Listed here are 11 T cell receptor beta chains from one sample, sequenced in a study of shared clonotypes between healthy human individuals. Assay: immunoSEQ multiplex PCR; the TCRdb copy retains only in-frame clones and omits some. The sample lists about 300,000 clones, around 74% seen once, with 10% in the top ten. Sequences were obtained from memory CD4+ T cells sorted from blood. Subset given: CD45RA-negative fraction. The receptors were sampled from a man aged 30-40 years in good health.

This clone occurred once. V is TRBV18 and J is TRBJ1-6; D is unclear. With 5 bases removed from V and 0 bases from J, the gap between germline ends came to 11 bases. CDR1 and CDR2 from the germline V gene are KGHSH and LQKENI. The CDR3 has 16 residues. The CDR3 DNA sequence: TGTGCCAGCTCAGATCTCCCGAGCTCCTATAATTCACCCCTCCACTTT. It codes for CASSDLPSSYNSPLHF.

The chain joins TRBV5-1 to TRBJ1-2, with D uncertain. CDR3 length equals 15 residues. CDR1 and CDR2 (germline): SGHRS, YFSETQ. V was pared by 0 bases and J by 1 base, with 10 bases between. The CDR3: CASSLGQDSNYGYTF. DNA of the CDR3: TGCGCCAGCAGCTTGGGGCAGGATAGTAACTATGGCTACACCTTC.

By its share, this clone is medium-sized (0.01 to 0.1%). V gene TRBV7-2 combines with J gene TRBJ2-1, with D maybe TRBD1 (8 bases). The V gene lost 5 bases and the J gene lost 8 bases, with 16 bases spanning the gap. Germline loops: CDR1 SGHTA, CDR2 FQGNSA. The CDR3 has 14 residues. The CDR3 here is CASSTYRGGYEQFF. CDR3 in DNA: TGTGCCAGCAGCACGTACAGGGGGGGCTATGAGCAGTTCTTC.

This clone was seen a few times. The same CDR3 is also encoded by other DNA sequences in this sample. The chain combines TRBV10-1 with TRBJ2-5; D possibly corresponds to TRBD2 (6 bases). The CDR3 spans 13 residues. Deletions cut 6 bases from V and 1 base from J, with 9 bases between. Germline CDR1 and CDR2: WNHNN and SYGVQD (reference sequence). The CDR3 region is CASSDGSQETQYF. Here the CDR3 DNA reads TGCGCCAGCAGCGACGGGAGCCAAGAGACCCAGTACTTC.

The CDR3 loop reads CASSGTDFETQYF. CDR3 sequence (DNA): TGCGCCAGCAGCGGGACTGACTTCGAGACCCAGTACTTC. The rearrangement links TRBV5-1 to TRBJ2-5; a possible D gene is TRBD2 (6 bases). The V gene's germline CDR1 is SGHRS and CDR2 YFSETQ. CDR3 length: 13 amino acids. Trimming stripped 4 bases from V and 5 bases from J, with 12 bases between.

The chain recombines TRBV2 with TRBJ2-5; D unclear. CDR1 and CDR2 (germline): SNHLY, FYNNEI. V was pared by 1 base and J by 4 bases, with 13 bases between. This CDR3 comprises 15 residues. The CDR3 DNA is TGTGCCAGCAGTGAAGAGATGTCAGGTCGAGAGACCCAGTACTTC. Amino acid sequence: CASSEEMSGRETQYF.

V and J are TRBV5-4 and TRBJ2-7; D unclear. The CDR3 is 14 amino acids. V lost 0 bases and J lost 4, with 11 bases in between. Germline values: CDR1 SGHNT, CDR2 YYREEE (reference sequence). The CDR3 DNA reads as TGTGCCAGCAGCTTGGAGGGCGGAGTTTACGAGCAGTACTTC. It specifies CASSLEGGVYEQYF.

The chain links TRBV7-8 to TRBJ1-2, with 10 bases aligning to TRBD1. The CDR3 contains 15 residues. Germline V lookup: CDR1 SGHVS, CDR2 FQNEAQ. V lost 5 bases, J lost 7 bases, and 10 bases stayed unmatched. CDR3 coding DNA: TGTGCCAGCAGCCCCCTGACAGGGGGCGCGGCTGGCTACACCTTC. As protein: CASSPLTGGAAGYTF.

Worth noting for this clone: This same CDR3 is encoded by further DNA sequences in the sample. The chain is built from TRBV6-5 and TRBJ1-5; D call uncertain. V was cut by 4 bases and J by 10 bases, with 14 bases left in between. The length of the CDR3 is 13 residues. CDR1 and CDR2 from the germline V gene are MNHEY and SVGAGI. CDR3 bases: TGTGCCAGCAGTTCCCGGGGAGAGAGTCCCCAGCATTTT. It yields the protein CASSSRGESPQHF.

A few counts support this clone. This chain links TRBV7-9 with TRBJ2-1; TRBD1 might be the D (7 bases). This CDR3 region has 15 residues. V lost 5 bases to trimming and J lost 7 bases, with 18 bases between them. Per the germline V gene, CDR1 is SEHNR and CDR2 is FQNEAQ (reference sequence). The CDR3 bases are TGTGCCAGCAGCGCGCTGGTCAGGGGGGCGAATGAGCAGTTCTTC. Translating gives CASSALVRGANEQFF.

This clone was counted only a few times. The rearrangement links TRBV25-1 to TRBJ2-7; tentatively, D is TRBD2 (6 bases). V lost 5 bases and J lost 0, with 11 bases in between. This CDR3 is 14 amino acids long. Germline V lookup: CDR1 MGHDK, CDR2 SYGVNS. The DNA for the CDR3 is TGTGCCAGCAGTAGCGGGTCCTTCTCCTACGAGCAGTACTTC. It specifies CASSSGSFSYEQYF.